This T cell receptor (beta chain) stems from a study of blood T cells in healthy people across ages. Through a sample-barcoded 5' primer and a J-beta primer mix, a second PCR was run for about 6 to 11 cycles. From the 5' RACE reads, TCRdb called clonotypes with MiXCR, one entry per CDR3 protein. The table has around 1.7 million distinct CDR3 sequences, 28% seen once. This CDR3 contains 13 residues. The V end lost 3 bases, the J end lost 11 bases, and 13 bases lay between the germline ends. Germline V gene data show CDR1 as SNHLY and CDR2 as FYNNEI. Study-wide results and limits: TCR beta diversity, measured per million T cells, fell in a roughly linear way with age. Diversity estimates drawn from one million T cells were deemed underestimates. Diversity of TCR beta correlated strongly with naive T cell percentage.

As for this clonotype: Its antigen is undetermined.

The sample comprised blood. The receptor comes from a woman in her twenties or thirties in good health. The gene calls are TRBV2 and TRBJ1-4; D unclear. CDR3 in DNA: TGTGCCAGCAGTGACGAGGGTGGGTGGAAACTGTTTTTT. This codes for CASSDEGGWKLFF.